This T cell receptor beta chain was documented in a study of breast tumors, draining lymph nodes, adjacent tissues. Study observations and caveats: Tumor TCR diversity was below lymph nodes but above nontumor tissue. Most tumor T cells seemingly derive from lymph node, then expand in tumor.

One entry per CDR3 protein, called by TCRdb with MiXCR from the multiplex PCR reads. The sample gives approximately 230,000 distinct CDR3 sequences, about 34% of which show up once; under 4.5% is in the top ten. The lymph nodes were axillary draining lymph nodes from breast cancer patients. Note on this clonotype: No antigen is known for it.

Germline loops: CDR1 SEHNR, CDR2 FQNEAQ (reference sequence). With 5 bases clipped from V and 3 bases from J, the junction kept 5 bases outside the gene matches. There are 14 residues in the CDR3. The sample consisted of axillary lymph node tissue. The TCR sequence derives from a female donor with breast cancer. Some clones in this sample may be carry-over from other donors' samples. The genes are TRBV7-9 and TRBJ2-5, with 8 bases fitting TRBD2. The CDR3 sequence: CASSPAGGKETQYF. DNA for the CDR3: TGTGCCAGCAGCCCCGCGGGAGGAAAAGAGACCCAGTACTTC.